This T cell receptor (beta chain) was captured by sequencing in a study of PD-1 and CTLA-4 blockade in melanoma. Assay used: immunoSEQ multiplex PCR; TCRdb lists only in-frame clones, some missing. The profile shows over 5,500 clones, 75% to 85% of them singletons. Trimming stripped 2 bases from V and 5 bases from J, with 10 bases between. The CDR3 runs 13 residues. Germline CDR1 reads MGHDK; CDR2 reads SYGVNS. This material consisted of CD8+ T cells from peripheral blood, taken before anti-PD-1 treatment. The receptor comes from a human donor with melanoma. The chain joins TRBV25-1 to TRBJ2-7; maybe TRBD2 (5 bases). The CDR3 spells CASSEDLRDEQYF. The CDR3 coding sequence is TGTGCCAGCAGTGAAGACCTGCGGGACGAGCAGTACTTC.